This record covers a single T cell receptor (beta chain). Its antigen is still unknown. This CDR3 is 15 amino acids long. Trimming took 2 bases from V and 4 from J; bases not matched to a gene: 8. Per the germline V gene, CDR1 is SGDLS and CDR2 is YYNGEE. This sample was included in a study of cytomegalovirus exposure and HLA in healthy donors. Overall study: Inside one of the first data releases sat 80 million to 95 million unique TCRs taken from HLA-typed donors.

The primer mix had 60 Vbeta and 13 Jbeta primers. In the authors' methods: Around 80 million unique TCR beta chains, approximately 11 million of them shared, were counted by a later analysis. Data came from immunoSEQ multiplex PCR; TCRdb stores just in-frame clones and leaves some out. V, J and clone size were drawn from that table, and D and trimming were deduced from the DNA. Here the sample spans around 150,000 clones, about four fifths being singletons. Points from the study as a whole: According to an earlier analysis, most TCR beta V segments yielded productive rearrangements about 90% or about 30% of the time.

The TCR sequence derives from a man aged 25-45 years in good health and CMV-seropositive. The rearrangement joins TRBV9 to TRBJ1-1; 7 bases align to TRBD1. Sequenced sample: PBMCs. The CDR3 region has the DNA TGTGCCAGCAGCGTGTTGGACAGGTCCGGCACTGAAGCTTTCTTT. Translation: CASSVLDRSGTEAFF. Filled out from reference TRBV9 and TRBJ1-1, the complete variable domain reads DSGVTQTPKHLITATGQRVTLRCSPRSGDLSVYWYQQSLDQGLQFLIQYYNGEERAKGNILERFSAQQFPDLHSELNLSSLELGDSALYFCASSVLDRSGTEAFFGQGTRLTVV.